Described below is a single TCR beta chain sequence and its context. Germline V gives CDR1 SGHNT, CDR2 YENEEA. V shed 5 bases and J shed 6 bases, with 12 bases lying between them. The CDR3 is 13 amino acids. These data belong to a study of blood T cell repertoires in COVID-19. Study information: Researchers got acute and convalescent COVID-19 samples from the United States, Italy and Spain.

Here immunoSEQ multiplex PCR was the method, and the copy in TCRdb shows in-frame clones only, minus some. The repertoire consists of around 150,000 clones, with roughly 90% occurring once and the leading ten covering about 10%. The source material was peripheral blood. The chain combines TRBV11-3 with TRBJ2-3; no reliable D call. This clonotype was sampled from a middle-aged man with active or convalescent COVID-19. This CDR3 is CASSPLAGDTQYF. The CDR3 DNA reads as TGTGCCAGCAGCCCCTTAGCCGGGGATACGCAGTATTTT. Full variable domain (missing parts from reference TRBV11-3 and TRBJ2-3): EAGVVQSPRYKIIEKKQPVAFWCNPISGHNTLYWYLQNLGQGPELLIRYENEEAVDDSQLPKDRFSAERLKGVDSTLKIQPAELGDSAVYLCASSPLAGDTQYFGPGTRLTVL.